The rows below give T cell receptor beta chains drawn from one sample of a study of shared clonotypes between healthy human individuals. Libraries were prepared by immunoSEQ multiplex PCR; TCRdb keeps only in-frame clonotypes and omits some of them. The profile covers roughly 2.5 million clones, with roughly 92% appearing a single time and around 0.15% taken by the ten largest. The sequencing input was naive CD4+ T cells sorted from blood. Every receptor here comes from a young man in good health. CDR3s include the opening cysteine and the closing phenylalanine or tryptophan. Fields, in order: J gene, CDR3 length, D gene, clone size, V gene, CDR3 protein, CDR3 DNA. D genes are given only for firm matches. Not every row has a clone size; where given, it reads once, few, many or a size class.

j_gene: TRBJ1-2; len: 16; d_gene: TRBD1; abundance: .; v_gene: TRBV9; CDR3aa: CASSPNTGEANYGYTF; CDR3nt: TGTGCCAGCAGCCCAAACACAGGGGAAGCTAACTATGGCTACACCTTC
j_gene: TRBJ1-2; len: 14; d_gene: .; abundance: .; v_gene: TRBV18; CDR3aa: CASSPRRDNYGYTF; CDR3nt: TGTGCCAGCTCACCACGAAGGGACAACTATGGCTACACCTTC
j_gene: TRBJ2-5; len: 12; d_gene: .; abundance: .; v_gene: TRBV30; CDR3aa: CAWSATQETQYF; CDR3nt: TGTGCCTGGAGCGCGACCCAAGAGACCCAGTACTTC
j_gene: TRBJ1-4; len: 16; d_gene: .; abundance: .; v_gene: TRBV5-1; CDR3aa: CASSLWEAGTNEKLFF; CDR3nt: TGCGCCAGCAGCTTGTGGGAAGCGGGAACTAATGAAAAACTGTTTTTT
j_gene: TRBJ2-7; len: 13; d_gene: TRBD1; abundance: .; v_gene: TRBV2; CDR3aa: CASRQGELYEQYF; CDR3nt: TGTGCCAGCAGACAGGGGGAACTCTACGAGCAGTACTTC
j_gene: TRBJ2-1; len: 14; d_gene: TRBD2; abundance: once; v_gene: TRBV30; CDR3aa: CAWDEAGGRNEQFF; CDR3nt: TGTGCCTGGGATGAAGCGGGGGGCCGCAATGAGCAGTTCTTC
j_gene: TRBJ2-2; len: 13; d_gene: .; abundance: .; v_gene: TRBV6-6; CDR3aa: CASRVLNTGELFF; CDR3nt: TGTGCCAGCAGGGTCCTGAACACCGGGGAGCTGTTTTTT
j_gene: TRBJ2-2; len: 14; d_gene: TRBD1; abundance: .; v_gene: TRBV25-1; CDR3aa: CASRGQANTGELFF; CDR3nt: TGTGCCAGCAGAGGACAGGCAAACACCGGGGAGCTGTTTTTT
j_gene: TRBJ1-2; len: 14; d_gene: TRBD1; abundance: .; v_gene: TRBV5-6; CDR3aa: CASSSMGQGIGYTF; CDR3nt: TGTGCCAGCAGCTCGATGGGACAGGGAATTGGCTACACCTTC
j_gene: TRBJ2-7; len: 14; d_gene: .; abundance: .; v_gene: TRBV5-1; CDR3aa: CASSPGQGGYEQYF; CDR3nt: TGCGCCAGCAGCCCGGGACAAGGAGGCTACGAGCAGTACTTC
j_gene: TRBJ2-1; len: 11; d_gene: .; abundance: .; v_gene: TRBV6-6; CDR3aa: CASSPRNEQFF; CDR3nt: TGTGCCAGCAGCCCCCGGAATGAGCAGTTCTTC
j_gene: TRBJ1-2; len: 14; d_gene: TRBD1; abundance: .; v_gene: TRBV18; CDR3aa: CASSGGQGRTGYTF; CDR3nt: TGTGCCAGCTCGGGGGGACAGGGCAGGACTGGCTACACCTTC
j_gene: TRBJ2-3; len: 14; d_gene: TRBD1; abundance: .; v_gene: TRBV7-8; CDR3aa: CASSSGQSMNTQYF; CDR3nt: TGTGCCAGCAGCTCGGGACAGAGCATGAATACGCAGTATTTT
j_gene: TRBJ1-6; len: 15; d_gene: .; abundance: .; v_gene: TRBV5-4; CDR3aa: CASSLAVPSSSPLHF; CDR3nt: TGTGCCAGCAGCTTGGCGGTACCAAGCAGTTCACCCCTCCACTTT
j_gene: TRBJ1-5; len: 16; d_gene: .; abundance: .; v_gene: TRBV6-1; CDR3aa: CASSEEGQGVWQPQHF; CDR3nt: TGTGCCAGCAGTGAAGAGGGGCAGGGTGTTTGGCAGCCCCAGCATTTT
j_gene: TRBJ2-1; len: 15; d_gene: .; abundance: .; v_gene: TRBV7-6; CDR3aa: CASSPSGYSYNEQFF; CDR3nt: TGTGCCAGCAGCCCCTCGGGGTACTCCTACAATGAGCAGTTCTTC
j_gene: TRBJ2-7; len: 14; d_gene: .; abundance: .; v_gene: TRBV13; CDR3aa: CASSSARSSYEQYF; CDR3nt: TGTGCCAGCAGCTCAGCTCGATCCTCCTACGAGCAGTACTTC
j_gene: TRBJ2-3; len: 14; d_gene: TRBD2; abundance: .; v_gene: TRBV13; CDR3aa: CASSRLAGVDTQYF; CDR3nt: TGTGCCAGCAGCCGCCTAGCGGGCGTAGATACGCAGTATTTT
j_gene: TRBJ1-2; len: 10; d_gene: .; abundance: .; v_gene: TRBV20-1; CDR3aa: CSASWNGYTF; CDR3nt: TGCAGTGCTAGTTGGAATGGCTACACCTTC